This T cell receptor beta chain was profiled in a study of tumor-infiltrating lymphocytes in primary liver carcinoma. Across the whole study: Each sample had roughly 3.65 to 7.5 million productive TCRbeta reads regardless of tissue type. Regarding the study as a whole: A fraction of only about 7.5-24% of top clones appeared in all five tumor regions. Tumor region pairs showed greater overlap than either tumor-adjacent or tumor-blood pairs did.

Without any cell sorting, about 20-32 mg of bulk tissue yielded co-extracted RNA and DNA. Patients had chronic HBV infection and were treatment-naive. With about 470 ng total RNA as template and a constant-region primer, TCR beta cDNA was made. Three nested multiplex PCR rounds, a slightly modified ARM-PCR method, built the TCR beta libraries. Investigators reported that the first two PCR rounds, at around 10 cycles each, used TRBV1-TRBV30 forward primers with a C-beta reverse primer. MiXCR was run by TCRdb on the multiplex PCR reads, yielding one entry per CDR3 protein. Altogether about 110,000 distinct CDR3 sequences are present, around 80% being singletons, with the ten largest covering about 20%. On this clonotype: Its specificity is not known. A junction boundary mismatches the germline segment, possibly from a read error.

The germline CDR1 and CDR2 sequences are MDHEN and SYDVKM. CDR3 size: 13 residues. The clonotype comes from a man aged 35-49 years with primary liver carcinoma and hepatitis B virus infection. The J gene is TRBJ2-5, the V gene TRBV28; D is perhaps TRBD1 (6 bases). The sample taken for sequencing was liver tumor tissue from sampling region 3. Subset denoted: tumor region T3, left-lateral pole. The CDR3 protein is CDSRKQGPETQYF. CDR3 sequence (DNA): TGTGACAGCAGAAAACAGGGTCCAGAGACCCAATACTTC. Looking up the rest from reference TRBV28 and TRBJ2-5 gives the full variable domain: DVKVTQSSRYLVKRTGEKVFLECVQDMDHENMFWYRQDPGLGLRLIYFSYDVKMKEKGDIPEGYSVSREKKERFSLILESASTNQTSMYLCDSRKQGPETQYFGPGTRLLVL.